This paragraph reports one T cell receptor (beta chain). Its antigen is unknown. One end of the junction does not line up with germline, which may come from a read error. This entry is derived from a study of yellow fever vaccine responses in identical twins. General study results and limits: Reported findings indicate that twins' vaccine T cell responses seemed partially convergent, partially personalized.

Germline CDR1 reads SQVTM; CDR2 reads ANQGSEA. This CDR3 is 14 amino acids long. One entry per CDR3 protein results from TCRdb running MiXCR on the RT-PCR reads. The sample records 15,000 or so distinct CDR3 sequences, roughly 83% being singletons. The chain couples TRBV29-1 to TRBJ2-7; 7 bases map to TRBD1. The receptor was derived from a woman aged 18-29 years who received the yellow fever vaccine. The sequencing here drew on T cells from blood (PBMCs), unsorted or a sorted subset (not recorded which), taken before or after yellow fever vaccination (not recorded which). The CDR3 bases are TGCAGCGTCTCGCCACAGGGGAGCTCCTACGAACAGTACTTC. It is translated as CSVSPQGSSYEQYF.